This TCR beta chain was profiled in a study of T cell changes during pregnancy in multiple sclerosis (dated by TCRdb to about 2019). The study in broad terms: In women with multiple sclerosis, the researchers looked at how the T cell repertoire shifted as pregnancy progressed.

As to this clone: This clone's antigen is unknown. No base-level quality is on record; no much larger clone is a single base apart.

Libraries were constructed by the immunoSEQ multiplex PCR assay. The immuneACCESS repertoire file appears here via TCRdb, limited to in-frame rearrangements. These files lack a portion of the clones; in checked studies, under half of the deficit traces to unresolved V genes, and the cause of the others is not known. The sample yields about 40,000 clones; roughly 93% were counted once. Less than 1.5% of the sample is taken by the ten largest. The germline V gene (reference sequence) yields MNHEY for CDR1 and SMNVEV for CDR2. V is pruned by 5 bases and J by 6 bases, leaving 6 bases of the junction without a gene match. From cysteine to phenylalanine, the CDR3 is 15 amino acids long. Just CDR3 DNA is preserved here, 45 bases in frame from base 1.

This TCR derives from a female donor with multiple sclerosis, enrolled in a pregnancy study. Material for sequencing was PBMCs (not recorded whether the cells were cultured). Rearrangement joined TRBV27 to TRBJ1-5; 11 bases in the middle match TRBD1. CDR3 loop: CASSLLGTGGQPQHF. The bases are TGTGCCAGCAGTCTCCTAGGGACAGGGGGTCAGCCCCAGCATTTT.